These 2 T cell receptor beta chains were sequenced from one sample in a study of a mutant IDH1 vaccine in newly diagnosed glioma. Measured with immunoSEQ multiplex PCR; TCRdb has only the in-frame clones, and not every one. Here the sample spans tens of thousands of clones, around 82% being singletons. These TCRs' antigens remain unknown. Regarding time point: week 47, end of study. The investigators gave 300 ug of mutant IDH1 20-mer peptide in each vaccine dose, together with topical imiquimod. This specimen was PBMCs, taken from a glioma patient whose treatment included an IDH1 peptide vaccine. The receptors originated from a young man with glioma. Some clones in this sample may be carry-over from other donors' samples.

The chain uses TRBV12-5 and TRBJ1-3; maybe TRBD1 (5 bases). The germline gives CDR1 LGHNT, CDR2 FRNRAP. V gave up 1 base and J gave up 0 bases, with 7 bases separating them. This CDR3 spans 15 amino acids. The CDR3 nucleotides read TGTGCTAGTGGTTTGGGGACAAACTCTGGAAACACCATATATTTT. It is translated as CASGLGTNSGNTIYF.

CDR3 coding DNA: TGTGCCTGGAGGACAGGGGGTTCCTACGAGCAGTACTTC. Amino acids: CAWRTGGSYEQYF. J is TRBJ2-7 and V is TRBV30; 9 nucleotides agree with TRBD1. Unmatched junction bases numbered 1, after V lost 3 bases and J lost 1 base. The CDR3 length is 13 residues. CDR1 is GTSNPN, CDR2 SVGIG, per germline (reference sequence). Variable domain in full (rest from reference TRBV30 and TRBJ2-7): SQTIHQWPATLVQPVGSPLSLECTVEGTSNPNLYWYRQAAGRGLQLLFYSVGIGQISSEVPQNLSASRPQDRQFILSSKKLLLSDSGFYLCAWRTGGSYEQYFGPGTRLTVT.